The rows below give T cell receptor beta chains drawn from one sample of a study of blood T cells in healthy people across ages. TCRdb re-called the 5' RACE reads with MiXCR, one entry per CDR3 protein. This table holds some 560,000 distinct CDR3 sequences, roughly a quarter found once. These data also featured in a second study, about T cells of mothers and their children.

Sequenced material: blood. Receptors originate from a boy younger than 10 in good health. The CDR3 runs from the conserved cysteine through the conserved F or W. The D gene is left open where the match is weak. Clone size is given for some rows only: seen once, a few or many times, or a class if the clone is expanded.

V gene: TRBV15
J gene: TRBJ2-7
D gene: -
clone size: -
CDR3 DNA: TGTGCCACCAGCTCGGCTTCGGGTCCCTACGAGCAGTACTTC
CDR3 protein: CATSSASGPYEQYF

V gene: TRBV10-3
J gene: TRBJ2-1
D gene: TRBD2
clone size: -
CDR3 DNA: TGTGCCATCGAAGCGGGAGGGTCCCGGGGGCAGTTCTTC
CDR3 protein: CAIEAGGSRGQFF

V gene: TRBV12-3/TRBV12-4
J gene: TRBJ1-2
D gene: TRBD1
clone size: few
CDR3 DNA: TGTGCCAGCAGTTTCACAGGGGGCGCGAACTATGGCTACACCTTC
CDR3 protein: CASSFTGGANYGYTF

V gene: TRBV4-1
J gene: TRBJ1-1
D gene: -
clone size: many
CDR3 DNA: TGCGCCAGCAGCCATCCTTTGAACACTGAAGCTTTCTTT
CDR3 protein: CASSHPLNTEAFF

V gene: TRBV29-1
J gene: TRBJ1-4
D gene: TRBD1
clone size: -
CDR3 DNA: TGCAGCGGCAAGACAGGGGCGTCTGAAAAACTGTTTTTT
CDR3 protein: CSGKTGASEKLFF

V gene: TRBV29-1
J gene: TRBJ1-3
D gene: -
clone size: -
CDR3 DNA: TGCAGCGCGTGGGACTTTGGAAACACCATATATTTT
CDR3 protein: CSAWDFGNTIYF

V gene: TRBV7-2
J gene: TRBJ2-4
D gene: TRBD2
clone size: once
CDR3 DNA: TGTGCCAGCAGCTTAGTTCCGGGGGGGGCACCGGGGCATCAGTACTTC
CDR3 protein: CASSLVPGGAPGHQYF

V gene: TRBV27
J gene: TRBJ1-5
D gene: -
clone size: -
CDR3 DNA: TGTGCCAGCAGTTTAACCAGGGCGAGCAATCAGCCCCAGCATTTT
CDR3 protein: CASSLTRASNQPQHF

V gene: TRBV7-9
J gene: TRBJ2-2
D gene: TRBD2
clone size: -
CDR3 DNA: TGTGCCAGCAGCTCCCCGGGACTAGCGGTCACCGGGGAGCTGTTTTTT
CDR3 protein: CASSSPGLAVTGELFF

V gene: TRBV7-9
J gene: TRBJ2-2
D gene: -
clone size: few
CDR3 DNA: TGTGCCAGCAGCGCACTGGGCCCGAACACCGGGGAGCTGTTTTTT
CDR3 protein: CASSALGPNTGELFF

V gene: TRBV5-1
J gene: TRBJ1-4
D gene: TRBD1
clone size: -
CDR3 DNA: TGCGCCAGCAGCTGGACAGGGGGAGCAACTAGTGAAAAACTGTTTTTT
CDR3 protein: CASSWTGGATSEKLFF

V gene: TRBV20-1
J gene: TRBJ2-7
D gene: -
clone size: many
CDR3 DNA: TGCAGTGCTAGGTCCGGGGAGCCCTACGAGCAGTACTTC
CDR3 protein: CSARSGEPYEQYF

V gene: TRBV9
J gene: TRBJ1-2
D gene: -
clone size: -
CDR3 DNA: TGTGCCAGCAGCGGACGTGGCTACACCTTC
CDR3 protein: CASSGRGYTF

V gene: TRBV20-1
J gene: TRBJ2-5
D gene: TRBD1
clone size: -
CDR3 DNA: TGCAGTGCTAGACTACAGGGGCAAGAGACCCAGTACTTC
CDR3 protein: CSARLQGQETQYF

V gene: TRBV12-3/TRBV12-4
J gene: TRBJ1-1
D gene: -
clone size: -
CDR3 DNA: TGTGCCAGCAGGGGCCATGGGGACACTGAAGCTTTCTTT
CDR3 protein: CASRGHGDTEAFF

V gene: TRBV24-1
J gene: TRBJ2-1
D gene: TRBD2
clone size: -
CDR3 DNA: TGTGCCACCAGTGATATTACTAGCGGGAGGGTCAATGAGCAGTTCTTC
CDR3 protein: CATSDITSGRVNEQFF

V gene: TRBV5-1
J gene: TRBJ2-7
D gene: TRBD2
clone size: -
CDR3 DNA: TGCGCCAGCAGCCTGATGGAGATAGCGGGCAAATACGAGCAGTACTTC
CDR3 protein: CASSLMEIAGKYEQYF

V gene: TRBV29-1
J gene: TRBJ2-3
D gene: TRBD2
clone size: few
CDR3 DNA: TGCAGCGCATACAAACCGGGGGGGAGCAGAGATACGCAGTATTTT
CDR3 protein: CSAYKPGGSRDTQYF

V gene: TRBV2
J gene: TRBJ2-1
D gene: -
clone size: -
CDR3 DNA: TGTGCCAGCATCCCCGAAAATATAGCCGCTGAGCAGTTCTTC
CDR3 protein: CASIPENIAAEQFF

V gene: TRBV30
J gene: TRBJ2-5
D gene: -
clone size: -
CDR3 DNA: TGTGCCTGGAGTGCTTTCTTGGGGGAAGGAGAGACCCAGTACTTC
CDR3 protein: CAWSAFLGEGETQYF

V gene: TRBV29-1
J gene: TRBJ1-1
D gene: -
clone size: -
CDR3 DNA: TGCAGCGCTAAATTCGGGGGGGCATGGACTGAAGCTTTCTTT
CDR3 protein: CSAKFGGAWTEAFF

V gene: TRBV25-1
J gene: TRBJ1-3
D gene: TRBD1
clone size: -
CDR3 DNA: TGTGCCAGCAGGGATACAGGGGGCACTGGAAACACCATATATTTT
CDR3 protein: CASRDTGGTGNTIYF

V gene: TRBV14
J gene: TRBJ1-6
D gene: -
clone size: -
CDR3 DNA: TGTGCCAGCAGCCAAGAGGACCGCCATAATTCACCCCTCCACTTT
CDR3 protein: CASSQEDRHNSPLHF

V gene: TRBV30
J gene: TRBJ2-5
D gene: -
clone size: -
CDR3 DNA: TGTGCCTGGAGTGTGACCCCAGGGCGAGAGACCCAGTACTTC
CDR3 protein: CAWSVTPGRETQYF

V gene: TRBV5-5
J gene: TRBJ2-5
D gene: TRBD2
clone size: -
CDR3 DNA: TGTGCCAGCAGCTTTTCCTTATCTCTAGCGGGGTACCAAGAGACCCAGTACTTC
CDR3 protein: CASSFSLSLAGYQETQYF

V gene: TRBV29-1
J gene: TRBJ1-2
D gene: -
clone size: -
CDR3 DNA: TGCAGCGTTGAGACGTTAGCTAACTATGGCTACACCTTC
CDR3 protein: CSVETLANYGYTF

V gene: TRBV11-2
J gene: TRBJ1-1
D gene: TRBD1
clone size: few
CDR3 DNA: TGTGCCAGCAGCCCGAGGGGCGACAGGGGAGCTGAAGCTTTCTTT
CDR3 protein: CASSPRGDRGAEAFF

V gene: TRBV28
J gene: TRBJ2-7
D gene: -
clone size: -
CDR3 DNA: TGTGCCAGCAGTTTATTTTCCATGAGCTCCTACGAGCAGTACTTC
CDR3 protein: CASSLFSMSSYEQYF

V gene: TRBV7-9
J gene: TRBJ2-3
D gene: -
clone size: few
CDR3 DNA: TGTGCCAGCAGCTTAGACGTTTTATCAGGGAGCACAGATACGCAGTATTTT
CDR3 protein: CASSLDVLSGSTDTQYF

V gene: TRBV10-3
J gene: TRBJ1-6
D gene: -
clone size: -
CDR3 DNA: TGTGCCATCAGTGGCGATTCACCCCTCCACTTT
CDR3 protein: CAISGDSPLHF

V gene: TRBV7-9
J gene: TRBJ2-3
D gene: -
clone size: -
CDR3 DNA: TGTGCCAGCAGCTTGGAGGGGTCGGGACTGGGGAGAGATACGCAGTATTTT
CDR3 protein: CASSLEGSGLGRDTQYF

V gene: TRBV14
J gene: TRBJ2-2
D gene: TRBD1
clone size: -
CDR3 DNA: TGTGCCAGCAGCCAATTAGTATTGGACAGGGGTCGCTCCGGGGAGCTGTTTTTT
CDR3 protein: CASSQLVLDRGRSGELFF

V gene: TRBV7-9
J gene: TRBJ2-6
D gene: -
clone size: -
CDR3 DNA: TGTGCCAGCAGCGTCGGACAGCCGAGCTCTGGGGCCAACGTCCTGACTTTC
CDR3 protein: CASSVGQPSSGANVLTF

V gene: TRBV9
J gene: TRBJ1-3
D gene: -
clone size: -
CDR3 DNA: TGTGCCAGCAGCGTAGGAACAGGGAGCGGAAACACCATATATTTT
CDR3 protein: CASSVGTGSGNTIYF

V gene: TRBV20-1
J gene: TRBJ2-5
D gene: TRBD2
clone size: few
CDR3 DNA: TGCAGTGCTAGGCAGCGGGGGGCGCCCAGTACGGGGACCCAGTACTTC
CDR3 protein: CSARQRGAPSTGTQYF

V gene: TRBV30
J gene: TRBJ1-1
D gene: -
clone size: -
CDR3 DNA: TGTGCCTGGATGGAGAACACTGAAGCTTTCTTT
CDR3 protein: CAWMENTEAFF

V gene: TRBV7-2
J gene: TRBJ2-3
D gene: TRBD2
clone size: -
CDR3 DNA: TGTGCCAGCAGTATAGCGGGACTATTCACAGATACGCAGTATTTT
CDR3 protein: CASSIAGLFTDTQYF